This T cell receptor (beta chain) is drawn from a study of T cell clonality in common variable immunodeficiency. The repertoire was sequenced with immunoSEQ multiplex PCR; TCRdb's copy has only in-frame clones and lacks some. This table holds around 50,000 clones with no singletons; the top ten claim approximately 5.9%. Germline CDR1 reads SNHLY; CDR2 reads FYNNEI. V dropped 6 bases and J dropped 0; count of bases not matched to a gene: 14. CDR3 size: 18 residues. About this clone: The antigen remains unidentified. The read finishes 3 residues shy of the CDR3 end, and the germline J gene is used to complete it.

Points from the study as a whole: CVID subjects showed higher TCRbeta clonality than healthy controls. Compared with controls, CVID subjects had fewer shared TCRbeta clones.

Patients and controls were mostly of Caucasian heritage. The genes are TRBV2 and TRBJ1-3, with 7 bases aligning to TRBD1. What was sequenced was peripheral blood mononuclear cells. The receptor was derived from a person between 18 and 69 years old in good health. This CDR3 reads CASSQGGGFFPSGNTIYF. The part of the CDR3 DNA that was read is TGTGCCAGCAGCCAAGGGGGCGGGTTCTTTCCCTCTGGAAACACC.